The clone carrying this T cell receptor beta chain was picked up one time. The target antigen is unknown. TCRbeta library preparation incorporated unique molecular identifiers. TCRdb independently ran MiXCR on the PCR reads; one entry per CDR3 protein. The repertoire consists of some 260,000 distinct CDR3 sequences, with 20% to 30% occurring once and the leading ten covering about 5%. The source of the sample is a study of T-cell reconstitution after alpha-beta-depleted transplantation in children. Study findings and constraints: At the one-year point after transplant, T-cell counts and TCRbeta diversity were found to come mostly from T cells that had been newly produced.

This clonotype originated in a female patient between 2 and 10 years old who had a stem cell transplant for congenital amegakaryocytic thrombocytopenia, so the T cells may come from the graft donor. This sample comprised PBMCs, mostly from graft donor cells, obtained 360 days after TCRalphabeta/CD19-depleted stem cell transplant.

CDR3 region: CASSLVGDRQYF. CDR3 nucleotide sequence: TGTGCCAGCAGTTTAGTGGGGGACAGGCAGTACTTC. J is TRBJ2-4 and V is TRBV12-3 or TRBV12-4; TRBD1 matches at 8 bases. The J segment lost 13 bases and the V segment lost 1 base, leaving 3 bases of the junction unmatched. The CDR3 covers 12 residues.